These T cell receptor beta chains were read from a single sample in a study of cytomegalovirus exposure and HLA in healthy donors. Some clones are missing from TCRdb's copy, which holds only in-frame ones; the method was immunoSEQ multiplex PCR. The data show 110,000 to 150,000 clones, about four fifths seen once. The sample consisted of PBMCs. These receptors originate from a female donor in good health and CMV-seronegative. CDR3s include the opening cysteine and the closing phenylalanine or tryptophan. D genes are given only for firm matches. Where a row states a size, it is once, few, many or the class of an expanded clone; other rows omit it.

V: TRBV11-3; D: TRBD2; J: TRBJ2-1; size: few; CDR3: CASSLTGGRNNEQFF; DNA: TGTGCCAGCAGCTTAACGGGCGGGAGGAACAATGAGCAGTTCTTC
V: TRBV7-9; D: .; J: TRBJ2-7; size: .; CDR3: CASSLEGGQYF; DNA: TGTGCCAGCAGCTTAGAAGGGGGGCAGTACTTC
V: TRBV28; D: .; J: TRBJ1-3; size: once; CDR3: CASSLFTGGNTIYF; DNA: TGTGCCAGCAGTTTATTCACAGGAGGAAACACCATATATTTT
V: TRBV5-1; D: .; J: TRBJ1-6; size: .; CDR3: CASRRESSYNSPLHF; DNA: TGCGCCAGCAGGAGGGAAAGCTCCTATAATTCACCCCTCCACTTT
V: TRBV30; D: TRBD2; J: TRBJ2-5; size: .; CDR3: CAWSVLSGRPTLQETQYF; DNA: TGTGCCTGGAGTGTACTCAGCGGGAGGCCAACGTTACAAGAGACCCAGTACTTC
V: TRBV29-1; D: TRBD1; J: TRBJ1-4; size: .; CDR3: CSVVPTSTGGNEKLFF; DNA: TGCAGCGTTGTCCCCACCTCGACAGGGGGGAATGAAAAACTGTTTTTT
V: TRBV4-3; D: TRBD2; J: TRBJ2-3; size: .; CDR3: CASSQSPGASGIQDTQYF; DNA: TGCGCCAGCAGCCAAAGCCCCGGGGCTAGCGGGATACAAGATACGCAGTATTTT
V: TRBV9; D: TRBD1; J: TRBJ1-1; size: medium-sized; CDR3: CASSGRQGNTEAFF; DNA: TGTGCCAGCAGCGGCAGACAGGGGAACACTGAAGCTTTCTTT
V: TRBV6-6; D: TRBD1; J: TRBJ1-6; size: .; CDR3: CASRRDSYNSPLHF; DNA: TGTGCCAGCAGAAGGGACAGCTATAATTCACCCCTCCACTTT
V: TRBV7-2; D: TRBD2; J: TRBJ2-7; size: .; CDR3: CASSLAGLAYEQYF; DNA: TGTGCCAGCAGCTTAGCCGGACTAGCCTACGAGCAGTACTTC
V: TRBV18; D: .; J: TRBJ1-2; size: once; CDR3: CASSPSGEASGYTF; DNA: TGTGCCAGCTCACCTTCGGGGGAGGCCTCTGGCTACACCTTC
V: TRBV7-2; D: .; J: TRBJ2-7; size: .; CDR3: CASSTGSRGEQYF; DNA: TGTGCCAGCAGCACAGGGTCCCGGGGAGAGCAGTACTTC
V: TRBV13; D: TRBD2; J: TRBJ2-3; size: .; CDR3: CASSERTSGGTDTQYF; DNA: TGTGCCAGCAGCGAACGGACTAGCGGGGGCACAGATACGCAGTATTTT
V: TRBV5-1; D: TRBD1; J: TRBJ1-3; size: .; CDR3: CASSFSGTGGNTIYF; DNA: TGCGCCAGCAGCTTTTCCGGGACAGGAGGAAACACCATATATTTT
V: TRBV28; D: .; J: TRBJ1-4; size: few; CDR3: CASSGGQLAVNEKLFF; DNA: TGTGCCAGCAGCGGCGGACAGCTCGCCGTCAATGAAAAACTGTTTTTT
V: TRBV11-2; D: .; J: TRBJ2-2; size: .; CDR3: CASSLSGTNTGELFF; DNA: TGTGCCAGCAGCTTATCAGGGACGAACACCGGGGAGCTGTTTTTT
V: TRBV7-6; D: TRBD1; J: TRBJ1-2; size: .; CDR3: CASSFLGQGQDYGYTF; DNA: TGTGCCAGCAGCTTCTTGGGACAGGGCCAGGACTATGGCTACACCTTC
V: TRBV15; D: TRBD1; J: TRBJ2-1; size: once; CDR3: CATSISWDRGLSEQFF; DNA: TGTGCCACCAGCATATCTTGGGACAGGGGGCTTAGTGAGCAGTTCTTC
V: TRBV9; D: .; J: TRBJ2-1; size: .; CDR3: CASSVGGLSVSEQFF; DNA: TGTGCCAGCAGCGTAGGAGGGCTTAGCGTTAGCGAGCAGTTCTTC
V: TRBV7-2; D: TRBD2; J: TRBJ2-5; size: .; CDR3: CASSFPVAGGEETQYF; DNA: TGTGCCAGCAGCTTCCCCGTAGCGGGGGGTGAAGAGACCCAGTACTTC
V: TRBV25-1; D: .; J: TRBJ2-5; size: .; CDR3: CASTYGGEQETQYF; DNA: TGTGCCAGCACCTATGGAGGGGAGCAAGAGACCCAGTACTTC
V: TRBV5-4; D: .; J: TRBJ2-1; size: .; CDR3: CASSLDPVGDNEQFF; DNA: TGTGCCAGCAGCTTGGACCCCGTCGGAGACAATGAGCAGTTCTTC
V: TRBV7-9; D: .; J: TRBJ2-7; size: .; CDR3: CASSLVGGLSYEQYF; DNA: TGTGCCAGCAGCTTAGTCGGGGGACTCTCCTACGAGCAGTACTTC
V: TRBV27; D: TRBD1; J: TRBJ2-5; size: .; CDR3: CASRGQGARETQYF; DNA: TGTGCCAGCAGGGGACAGGGGGCGCGGGAGACCCAGTACTTC
V: TRBV5-1; D: .; J: TRBJ2-7; size: .; CDR3: CASSLAVAGQSYEQYF; DNA: TGCGCCAGCAGCTTGGCAGTAGCAGGGCAGTCCTACGAGCAGTACTTC
V: TRBV19; D: TRBD2; J: TRBJ2-2; size: .; CDR3: CAAKAGDSAGELFF; DNA: TGTGCCGCAAAAGCGGGAGATAGCGCCGGGGAGCTGTTTTTT
V: TRBV7-3; D: TRBD1; J: TRBJ2-2; size: .; CDR3: CASSPQGVMGTGELFF; DNA: TGTGCCAGCAGCCCGCAGGGGGTAATGGGGACCGGGGAGCTGTTTTTT
V: TRBV9; D: TRBD2; J: TRBJ2-1; size: few; CDR3: CASSVVPGGTNNEQFF; DNA: TGTGCCAGCAGCGTAGTACCGGGAGGGACAAACAATGAGCAGTTCTTC
V: TRBV18; D: TRBD1; J: TRBJ1-3; size: .; CDR3: CASSPGTGGGGNTIYF; DNA: TGTGCCAGCTCACCCGGGACAGGAGGAGGTGGAAACACCATATATTTT
V: TRBV5-1; D: TRBD1; J: TRBJ2-3; size: .; CDR3: CASSLGQGGTDTQYF; DNA: TGCGCCAGCAGCTTGGGACAGGGCGGGACAGATACGCAGTATTTT
V: TRBV5-4; D: TRBD2; J: TRBJ2-3; size: .; CDR3: CASSLIAGGTDTQYF; DNA: TGTGCCAGCAGCCTGATAGCGGGGGGGACAGATACGCAGTATTTT
V: TRBV7-9; D: .; J: TRBJ2-7; size: .; CDR3: CSSSLSYEQYF; DNA: TGTTCCAGCAGCCTATCCTACGAGCAGTACTTC
V: TRBV19; D: TRBD1; J: TRBJ1-3; size: few; CDR3: CASSNRQGSGNTIYF; DNA: TGTGCCAGTAGTAATCGACAGGGCTCTGGAAACACCATATATTTT
V: TRBV27; D: .; J: TRBJ2-7; size: .; CDR3: CASSFRGVLYEQYF; DNA: TGTGCCAGCAGTTTCCGCGGAGTCCTCTACGAGCAGTACTTC
V: TRBV9; D: .; J: TRBJ1-1; size: few; CDR3: CASSATTVNTEAFF; DNA: TGTGCCAGCAGCGCCACGACAGTGAACACTGAAGCTTTCTTT
V: TRBV9; D: TRBD2; J: TRBJ2-1; size: once; CDR3: CASSVGLASGGFDEQFF; DNA: TGTGCCAGCAGCGTAGGACTAGCCAGCGGGGGATTCGATGAGCAGTTCTTC
V: TRBV5-1; D: TRBD1; J: TRBJ2-7; size: .; CDR3: CASTPGGQGTYEQYF; DNA: TGCGCCAGCACCCCAGGGGGACAGGGGACCTACGAGCAGTACTTC
V: TRBV12-5; D: TRBD1; J: TRBJ2-2; size: .; CDR3: CASGLKTGGTGELFF; DNA: TGTGCTAGTGGTTTGAAGACAGGGGGGACCGGGGAGCTGTTTTTT
V: TRBV7-8; D: TRBD2; J: TRBJ2-7; size: .; CDR3: CASSYREGYEQYF; DNA: TGTGCCAGCAGCTACCGGGAGGGCTACGAGCAGTACTTC
V: TRBV7-9; D: .; J: TRBJ2-7; size: .; CDR3: CASSLDFFYEQYF; DNA: TGTGCCAGCAGCTTAGACTTCTTCTACGAGCAGTACTTC
V: TRBV29-1; D: TRBD1; J: TRBJ2-2; size: .; CDR3: CSVGRDSHTGELFF; DNA: TGCAGCGTTGGTCGGGACAGTCACACCGGGGAGCTGTTTTTT
V: TRBV7-9; D: .; J: TRBJ2-3; size: few; CDR3: CASSPPGTTTDTQYF; DNA: TGTGCCAGCAGCCCCCCCGGGACAACCACAGATACGCAGTATTTT
V: TRBV9; D: TRBD1; J: TRBJ1-5; size: .; CDR3: CASSTSDRVGQPQHF; DNA: TGTGCCAGCAGCACCTCGGACAGGGTCGGCCAGCCCCAGCATTTT
V: TRBV27; D: .; J: TRBJ1-1; size: .; CDR3: CASSLMIRGSEAFF; DNA: TGTGCCAGCAGTTTAATGATCAGGGGCTCTGAAGCTTTCTTT
V: TRBV6-5; D: TRBD1; J: TRBJ1-2; size: .; CDR3: CASSYLINRGLYGYTF; DNA: TGTGCCAGCAGTTACTTGATTAACAGGGGGCTTTATGGCTACACCTTC